This T cell receptor (beta chain) was documented in a study of naive and memory T cell subsets. An equimolar mix of two oligonucleotides served as the beta constant-region primer for TRBC1 and TRBC2. Four rounds of PCR amplified the ligated cDNA using nested alpha and beta constant-region primers plus SP2. An oligonucleotide with the SP2 primer and a 12-nucleotide UMI was ligated to the cDNA 3' end. From the UMI-ligation and nested PCR reads, TCRdb called clonotypes with MiXCR, one entry per CDR3 protein. The sample has some 82,000 distinct CDR3 sequences, about 9.9% seen once. Overnight CMV lysate stimulation of fresh PBMCs defined donor CMV status by CD4+ IFNgamma. Cells stained for CD3, CD4, CD8, CD45RA, CD27 and viability were sorted into four CD45RA/CD27 subsets. Study results and limitations: From naive to CM, EM and EMRA, diversity decreased and Gini increased.

V dropped 2 bases and J dropped 2; count of bases not matched to a gene: 3. This CDR3 is 16 amino acids long. Germline CDR1 and CDR2: SGHAT and FQNNGV. Regarding this clonotype: Its target is not known.

The rearrangement joins TRBV11-2 to TRBJ2-5; 12 bases map to TRBD2. What was sequenced was naive CD8+ T cells from blood. This TCR derives from a human donor in good health. CDR3 region: CASSLLAGGYQETQYF. DNA of the CDR3: TGTGCCAGCAGCTTACTAGCGGGAGGGTATCAAGAGACCCAGTACTTC.